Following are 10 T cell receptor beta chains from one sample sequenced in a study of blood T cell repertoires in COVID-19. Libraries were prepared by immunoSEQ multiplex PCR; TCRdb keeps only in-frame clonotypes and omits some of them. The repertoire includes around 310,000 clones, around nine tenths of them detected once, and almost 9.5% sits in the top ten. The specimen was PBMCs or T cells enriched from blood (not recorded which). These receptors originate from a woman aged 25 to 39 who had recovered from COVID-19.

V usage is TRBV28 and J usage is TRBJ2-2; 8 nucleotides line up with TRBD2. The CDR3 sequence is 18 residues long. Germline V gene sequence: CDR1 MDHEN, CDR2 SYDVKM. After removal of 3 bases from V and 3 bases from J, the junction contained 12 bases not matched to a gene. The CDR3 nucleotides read TGTGCCAGCAGTTTTAACCTACAATCGGGACTAGACACCGGGGAGCTGTTTTTT. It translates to CASSFNLQSGLDTGELFF. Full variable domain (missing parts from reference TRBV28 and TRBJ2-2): DVKVTQSSRYLVKRTGEKVFLECVQDMDHENMFWYRQDPGLGLRLIYFSYDVKMKEKGDIPEGYSVSREKKERFSLILESASTNQTSMYLCASSFNLQSGLDTGELFFGEGSRLTVL.

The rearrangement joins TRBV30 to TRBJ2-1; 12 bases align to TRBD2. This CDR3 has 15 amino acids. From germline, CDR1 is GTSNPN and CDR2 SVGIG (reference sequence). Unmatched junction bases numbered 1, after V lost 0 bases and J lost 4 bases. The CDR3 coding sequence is TGTGCCTGGAGTGTGACTAGCGGGGGATACAATGAGCAGTTCTTC. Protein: CAWSVTSGGYNEQFF.

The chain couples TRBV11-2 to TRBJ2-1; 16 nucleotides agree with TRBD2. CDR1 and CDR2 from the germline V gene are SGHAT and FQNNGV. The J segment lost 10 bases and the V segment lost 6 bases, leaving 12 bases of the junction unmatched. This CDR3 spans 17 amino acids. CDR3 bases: TGTGCCAGCAGATCTACCCTGGGACTAGCGGGAGGGGGGGAGCAGTTCTTC. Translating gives CASRSTLGLAGGGEQFF. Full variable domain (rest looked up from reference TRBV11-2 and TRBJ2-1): EAGVAQSPRYKIIEKRQSVAFWCNPISGHATLYWYQQILGQGPKLLIQFQNNGVVDDSQLPKDRFSAERLKGVDSTLKIQPAKLEDSAVYLCASRSTLGLAGGGEQFFGPGTRLTVL.

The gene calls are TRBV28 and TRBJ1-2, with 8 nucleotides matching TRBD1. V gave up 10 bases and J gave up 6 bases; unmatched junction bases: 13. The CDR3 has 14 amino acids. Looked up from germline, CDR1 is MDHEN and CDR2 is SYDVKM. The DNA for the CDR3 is TGTGCCATCCAGGGGGCAGGGGGCAGGGATGGCTACACCTTC. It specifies CAIQGAGGRDGYTF.

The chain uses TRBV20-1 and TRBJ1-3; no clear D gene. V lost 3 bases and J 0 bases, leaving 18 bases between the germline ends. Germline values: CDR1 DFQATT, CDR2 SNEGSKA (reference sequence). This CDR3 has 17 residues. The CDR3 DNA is TGCAGTGCTAGTAAGTTTAGAGGCGGCTACTCTGGAAACACCATATATTTT. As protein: CSASKFRGGYSGNTIYF.

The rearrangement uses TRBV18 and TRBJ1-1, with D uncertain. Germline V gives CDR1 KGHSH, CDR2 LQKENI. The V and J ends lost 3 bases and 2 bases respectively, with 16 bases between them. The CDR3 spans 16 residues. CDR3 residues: CASSPGETALNTEAFF. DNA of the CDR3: TGTGCCAGCTCACCGGGAGAAACAGCCCTCAACACTGAAGCTTTCTTT.

The CDR3 bases are TGTGCCAGCAGCGACAGGGTCGGAGCGGAAGAGACCCAGTACTTC. This codes for CASSDRVGAEETQYF. The chain couples TRBV7-3 to TRBJ2-5; 7 positions match TRBD1. The V segment lost 5 bases and the J segment 3 bases; nucleotides outside the gene matches: 9. The CDR3 is 15 residues long. Germline-derived CDR1 and CDR2 are SGHTA and FQGTGA.

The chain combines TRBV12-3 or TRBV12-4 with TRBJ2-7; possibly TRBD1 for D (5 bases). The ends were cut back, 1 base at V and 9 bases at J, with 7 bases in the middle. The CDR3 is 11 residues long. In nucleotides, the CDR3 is TGTGCCAGCAGTTTAGACCAGGGGCAGTACTTC. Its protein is CASSLDQGQYF.

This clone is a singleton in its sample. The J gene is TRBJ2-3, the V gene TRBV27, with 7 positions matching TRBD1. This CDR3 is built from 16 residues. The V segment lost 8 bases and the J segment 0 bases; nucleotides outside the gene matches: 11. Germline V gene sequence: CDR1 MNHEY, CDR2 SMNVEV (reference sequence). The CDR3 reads CASAPPTGISTDTQYF. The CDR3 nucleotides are TGTGCCAGCGCCCCTCCGACAGGGATTAGCACAGATACGCAGTATTTT.

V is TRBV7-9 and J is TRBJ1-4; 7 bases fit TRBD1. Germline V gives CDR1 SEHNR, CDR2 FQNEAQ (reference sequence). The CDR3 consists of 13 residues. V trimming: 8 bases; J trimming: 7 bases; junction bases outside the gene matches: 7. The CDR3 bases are TGTGCCAGCCTCAGGGGGTCCGCTGAAAAACTGTTTTTT. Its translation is CASLRGSAEKLFF.